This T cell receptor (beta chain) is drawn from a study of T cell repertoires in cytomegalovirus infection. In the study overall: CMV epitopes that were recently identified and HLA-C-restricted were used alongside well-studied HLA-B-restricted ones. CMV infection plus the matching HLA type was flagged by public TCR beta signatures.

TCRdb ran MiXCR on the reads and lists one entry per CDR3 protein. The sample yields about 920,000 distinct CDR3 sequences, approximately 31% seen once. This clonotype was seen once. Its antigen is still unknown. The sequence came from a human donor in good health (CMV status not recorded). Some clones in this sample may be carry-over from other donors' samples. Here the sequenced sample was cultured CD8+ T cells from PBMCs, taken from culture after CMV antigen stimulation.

The CDR3, as DNA: TGCGCCAGCAGTCCTCCGGCAGTTGCTTCCTACAATGAGCAGTTCTTC. Encoded protein: CASSPPAVASYNEQFF. The V gene is TRBV5-1, the J gene TRBJ2-1, with D uncertain. Trimming cost V 5 bases and J 1 base, with 16 bases left between them. The germline CDR1 and CDR2 sequences are SGHRS and YFSETQ. CDR3 length equals 16 residues.